This TCR beta chain comes out of a study of blood T cell repertoires in COVID-19. Looking at the study overall: Italy, Spain and the United States were the sources of the convalescent and acute COVID-19 samples. PBMCs, B-cell-depleted T cells, or T cells were the source of the cDNA or gDNA that made up the material.

The study recruited people aged 18 to 89 years across around 23 US areas. Germline CDR1 reads GTSNPN; CDR2 reads SVGIG (reference sequence). The CDR3 consists of 13 residues. V lost 3 bases and J 7 bases, leaving 16 bases between the germline ends. Original processing methods: Quantification of nucleated cells was approximated via reference gene primer amplification. The table came from immunoSEQ multiplex PCR; TCRdb's copy has only in-frame clones and leaves some out. For V, J and clone size, that table is used; D and trimming come from the DNA. The sample has fewer than 450,000 clones, 88% seen once.

The origin of this receptor is a woman aged 40 to 55 with acute COVID-19. Sequencing input: PBMCs or T cells enriched from blood (not recorded which). The V gene is TRBV30, the J gene TRBJ2-7; maybe TRBD1 (5 bases). CDR3 loop: CAWSPRGAREQYF. The CDR3 DNA is TGTGCCTGGAGCCCTCGTGGGGCGAGGGAGCAGTACTTC.